A selection of T cell receptor beta chains follows, all from one sample in a study of T cell repertoires in breast cancer. TCRdb reprocessed the emulsion pairing reads via MiXCR and lists one record per CDR3 protein. The sample has around 190 distinct CDR3 sequences, around 40% seen once. Sequenced input: CD8+ T cells. The receptors shown here come from a pool of human donors with breast cancer or a healthy control (not recorded which). Both conserved end residues are part of each CDR3. The D gene is left open where the match is weak. Only part of the rows carry a size: once, few, many, or a class if the clone is expanded.

V: TRBV7-6; size: .; D: TRBD2; J: TRBJ2-7; DNA: TGTGCCAGCAGCTTTTCGGGACTAGCAGGCGAGCTGTACTTC; CDR3: CASSFSGLAGELYF
V: TRBV7-6; size: .; D: .; J: TRBJ1-1; DNA: TGTGCCAGCAGATTGGGGGCTAGCACTGAAGCTTTCTTT; CDR3: CASRLGASTEAFF
V: TRBV7-3; size: .; D: .; J: TRBJ1-2; DNA: TGTGCCAGCAGCTTAAACGTTGGCTATGGCTACTTCTTC; CDR3: CASSLNVGYGYFF
V: TRBV6-5; size: once; D: TRBD2; J: TRBJ2-1; DNA: TGTGCCTGTTACGGGAGGGCTATTTACAATGAGCAGTTCTTC; CDR3: CACYGRAIYNEQFF
V: TRBV7-2; size: hyperexpanded; D: .; J: TRBJ1-6; DNA: TGTGCCAGCAGCTTAGCAGAGGGGAGCTCCTATAATTCACCCCTCCACTTT; CDR3: CASSLAEGSSYNSPLHF
V: TRBV9; size: large; D: .; J: TRBJ2-3; DNA: TGTGCCAGCAGCGTAAGCTTGAGGGGGGCTGAACCTAGCACAGATACGCAGTATTTT; CDR3: CASSVSLRGAEPSTDTQYF
V: TRBV7-2; size: few; D: .; J: TRBJ1-6; DNA: TGTGCCAGCTTCTTAGAGTTATATTCACCCCTCCACTTT; CDR3: CASFLELYSPLHF
V: TRBV7-9; size: .; D: .; J: TRBJ2-2; DNA: TGTGCCATACTCCCCGGGGCGAACACCGGGGAGCTTTTTTTT; CDR3: CAILPGANTGELFF
V: TRBV6-6; size: large; D: TRBD1; J: TRBJ2-3; DNA: TGTGCCAGCAGTTACTCGGGACAGGGGTACACAGATACGCAGTATTTT; CDR3: CASSYSGQGYTDTQYF
V: TRBV7-3; size: .; D: .; J: TRBJ1-2; DNA: TGTGCCAGCAGCTTAACCGGGGGCTATTGTTACACCTTC; CDR3: CASSLTGGYCYTF
V: TRBV7-3; size: few; D: .; J: TRBJ1-2; DNA: TGTGCCAGTAGCTTAAACGGGGGCTATGGCTTCACCTTT; CDR3: CASSLNGGYGFTF
V: TRBV7-2; size: .; D: .; J: TRBJ2-3; DNA: TGTGCCAGCAGCCCCCCGTCGGGAGATACGCAGTATTTT; CDR3: CASSPPSGDTQYF
V: TRBV7-8; size: hyperexpanded; D: .; J: TRBJ1-6; DNA: TGTGCCAGCAGCTTAGAGTTATATTCACCCCTCCACTTT; CDR3: CASSLELYSPLHF
V: TRBV7-6; size: large; D: TRBD1; J: TRBJ2-7; DNA: TGTGCCAGCAGCAGGGACAGCTCCTACGAGCAGTACTTC; CDR3: CASSRDSSYEQYF
V: TRBV7-3; size: .; D: .; J: TRBJ1-2; DNA: TGCGCCAGCAGCTTTAACGGGGGCTATGGCTTCACCTTC; CDR3: CASSFNGGYGFTF
V: TRBV7-2; size: hyperexpanded; D: .; J: TRBJ1-2; DNA: TGTGCCAGCAGCTTTCAGGGGTCCTATGGCTACACCTTC; CDR3: CASSFQGSYGYTF
V: TRBV7-3; size: .; D: .; J: TRBJ1-2; DNA: TGTGCCAGCAGCTTAAACGGGTACAATGGCTACACCTTC; CDR3: CASSLNGYNGYTF
V: TRBV7-3; size: hyperexpanded; D: .; J: TRBJ1-2; DNA: TGTGCCAGCAGCTTAAACGGGGGCTATGGCTACACCTTC; CDR3: CASSLNGGYGYTF
V: TRBV7-6; size: .; D: .; J: TRBJ2-5; DNA: TGTGCCAGCAGCATCCAAGAGACCCAGTACTTC; CDR3: CASSIQETQYF
V: TRBV7-3; size: .; D: TRBD1; J: TRBJ1-1; DNA: TGTGCCAGCAGATTGATAGGGGGCATGAACACTGAAGCTTTCTTT; CDR3: CASRLIGGMNTEAFF
V: TRBV7-9; size: .; D: .; J: TRBJ2-2; DNA: TGTGCCAGCATCCCACGGGCGTACACCGGGGGGCTGTTTTTT; CDR3: CASIPRAYTGGLFF
V: TRBV6-1; size: hyperexpanded; D: TRBD2; J: TRBJ2-1; DNA: TGTGCCAGCAACGGGAGGGCCATTAACAATGAGCAGTTCTTC; CDR3: CASNGRAINNEQFF
V: TRBV7-3; size: .; D: .; J: TRBJ1-2; DNA: TGTGCCAGCAGCTTAATTTGGGGCTATGGCTACACCTTC; CDR3: CASSLIWGYGYTF
V: TRBV7-6; size: large; D: .; J: TRBJ2-2; DNA: TGTGCCAGCAGCTTAAAGATCGGGGAGCTGTTTTTT; CDR3: CASSLKIGELFF
V: TRBV6-1; size: large; D: .; J: TRBJ2-5; DNA: TGTGCCAGCAGGCCTCTAGCGACCAAAGAGACCCAGTACTTC; CDR3: CASRPLATKETQYF
V: TRBV7-3; size: .; D: .; J: TRBJ1-2; DNA: TGTGCTAGCGGCTTAAACGGGGGTTATGGTTACACCTTC; CDR3: CASGLNGGYGYTF
V: TRBV7-2; size: large; D: TRBD2; J: TRBJ2-1; DNA: TGTGCCAGCAGCTTTTGGCGGGGGGCTATTTGGAATGAGCAGTTCTTC; CDR3: CASSFWRGAIWNEQFF
V: TRBV6-1; size: large; D: .; J: TRBJ2-1; DNA: TGTGCCAGCAACTTGAGGGCCATTAACAATGAGCAGTTCTTC; CDR3: CASNLRAINNEQFF
V: TRBV7-6; size: .; D: TRBD1; J: TRBJ1-2; DNA: TGTGCCAGCAGCTTATGTATGGGACAGAACTATGGCTACACCTTT; CDR3: CASSLCMGQNYGYTF
V: TRBV7-3; size: .; D: .; J: TRBJ1-2; DNA: TGTGCCAGCAGCTTAGACGGAGACTATGGCTACACCTTC; CDR3: CASSLDGDYGYTF
V: TRBV7-3; size: few; D: .; J: TRBJ1-2; DNA: TGTGCCGGCAGCTTAAACGGGGGTTTTGGCTACACCTTC; CDR3: CAGSLNGGFGYTF
V: TRBV12-3/TRBV12-4; size: medium-sized; D: TRBD2; J: TRBJ2-5; DNA: TGTGCCAGCAGCGAGCGGGGGCTACAAGAGACCCGGTGCTTC; CDR3: CASSERGLQETRCF
V: TRBV7-6; size: large; D: .; J: TRBJ2-1; DNA: TGTGCCAGCAGCTCGGAGGGCCAGCTTGATGAGCAGTTCTTC; CDR3: CASSSEGQLDEQFF